Included here is one TCR beta chain sequence, with context. The sample is drawn from a study of blood T cell repertoires in COVID-19. The wider study: The United States, Italy and Spain provided the acute and convalescent COVID-19 samples. From T cells, B-cell-depleted T cells, or PBMCs came the material, which was cDNA or gDNA.

Germline V lookup: CDR1 SGHAT, CDR2 FQNNGV. The CDR3 loop spans 12 amino acids. V lost 1 base, J lost 4 bases, and 4 bases lay in between. In the authors' workflow: Amplification of reference gene primers was used by the study to estimate nucleated cell counts. Method: immunoSEQ multiplex PCR; TCRdb's copy keeps in-frame clones and lacks some. From that table come the V and J calls and clone size; the DNA was used to work out D and trimming. The table includes about 380,000 clones, 85% detected once. This chain uses TRBV11-2 with TRBJ1-1; D gene ambiguous. Sample: peripheral blood. The source is a young woman with acute or convalescent COVID-19. The CDR3 DNA reads as TGTGCCAGCAGCTTAGCGGGCACTGAAGCTTTCTTT. The encoded protein is CASSLAGTEAFF.